Listed here are 16 T cell receptor beta chains from one sample, sequenced in a study of T cells in Graves' hyperthyroidism and ophthalmopathy. The TCR beta CDR3 regions underwent amplification using RNA transcripts as the source. Researchers ran a first-round RT-PCR on the TCR CDR3 using the HTBI primer set. Via MiXCR, TCRdb re-called the multiplex PCR reads, giving one row per CDR3 protein. The table records about 710,000 distinct CDR3 sequences, 16% of them present only once. The sequencing input was blood. Receptor source: a man aged 18 to 29 with Graves' hyperthyroidism.

This clonotype was picked up a small number of times. V usage is TRBV19 and J usage is TRBJ1-1; 9 bases are a match to TRBD1. Trimming removed 6 bases from V and 1 base from J; junction bases left unmatched: 6. The CDR3 extends over 15 amino acids. Looked up from germline, CDR1 is LNHDA and CDR2 is SQIVND (reference sequence). The CDR3 protein is CASRHRDRANTEAFF. The CDR3 region has the DNA TGTGCCAGTAGGCACCGGGACAGGGCGAACACTGAAGCTTTCTTT.

The sample holds many counts of this clonotype. The V call is TRBV6-1, the J call TRBJ1-1; no definite D call. V dropped 5 bases and J dropped 1 base, with 17 bases sitting between them. Germline assignment: CDR1 MNHNS and CDR2 SASEGT. The CDR3 loop spans 16 amino acids. CDR3 in DNA: TGTGCCAGCAGTTACGGTTTAGGGCAGCCGAACACTGAAGCTTTCTTT. Translating gives CASSYGLGQPNTEAFF.

This clonotype appeared many times. The J gene is TRBJ2-2, the V gene TRBV6-1, with 7 bases identical to TRBD1. Germline V gives CDR1 MNHNS, CDR2 SASEGT. The CDR3 is 15 amino acids. V shed 5 bases, J shed 0 bases, and the junction held 3 bases outside the gene matches. CDR3 protein: CASSQGQANTGELFF. CDR3 nucleotides: TGTGCCAGCAGTCAAGGACAGGCGAACACCGGGGAGCTGTTTTTT.

Concerning this clonotype: Given a much more abundant clone one base away, this may be a read error. This chain connects TRBV12-3 or TRBV12-4 to TRBJ1-2; no reliable D call. The CDR3 has 15 residues. For the CDR3, the DNA is TGTGCCAGCAGTCGTAACAAAGGGCGCGACTATGGCTGCACCTTC. Its translation: CASSRNKGRDYGCTF.

Regarding this clonotype: Just one base apart from a much larger clone, this may be a read error. The rearrangement joins TRBV28 to TRBJ2-3, with D perhaps TRBD1 (5 bases). V was shortened by 4 bases and J by 0 bases, with 20 bases between the two germline ends. This CDR3 contains 18 residues. From germline, CDR1 is MDHEN and CDR2 SYDVKM. As DNA, the CDR3 is TGTGCCAGCAGTTCCCAGGGCCCCCTAGAGTGGAGCACAGATACGCAGTATTTT. It translates to CASSSQGPLEWSTDTQYF.

This clonotype was counted ten times or more. The chain has TRBV20-1 and TRBJ2-2; TRBD1 or TRBD2 may be the D gene (7 bases each). Looked up from germline, CDR1 is DFQATT and CDR2 is SNEGSKA (reference sequence). V was pared by 4 bases and J by 3 bases, with 12 bases between. The CDR3 totals 14 residues. The CDR3, as DNA: TGCAGTGCTAACGCAGGGGGGGACACCGGGGAGCTGTTTTTT. Encoded protein: CSANAGGDTGELFF.

The J gene is TRBJ2-7, the V gene TRBV7-3; 8 nucleotides align to TRBD1. Trimming removed 5 bases from V and 2 bases from J; junction bases left unmatched: 11. The CDR3 totals 16 residues. CDR1 and CDR2 from the germline V gene are SGHTA and FQGTGA. The CDR3 nucleotides read TGTGCCAGCAGCCCCGGGGGCAGGGGGCAGACCTACGAGCAGTACTTC. Amino acid sequence: CASSPGGRGQTYEQYF. The full variable domain, rest sourced from reference TRBV7-3 and TRBJ2-7, is GAGVSQTPSNKVTEKGKYVELRCDPISGHTALYWYRQSLGQGPEFLIYFQGTGAADDSGLPNDRFFAVRPEGSVSTLKIQRTERGDSAVYLCASSPGGRGQTYEQYFGPGTRLTVT.

This clonotype was found many times. This chain joins TRBV28 and TRBJ2-5; D gene unclear. V was trimmed by 3 bases and J by 2 bases, leaving 4 bases between them. In germline, CDR1 is MDHEN, CDR2 SYDVKM. The CDR3 length is 12 residues. The CDR3 spells CASSLRQETQYF. The CDR3 DNA reads as TGTGCCAGCAGTTTGAGGCAAGAGACCCAGTACTTC.

This clonotype has at least ten counts. CDR3: CASSPRAGAYEQYF. The CDR3 coding sequence is TGTGCCAGCTCACCAAGGGCGGGAGCCTACGAGCAGTACTTC. The chain joins TRBV18 to TRBJ2-7; TRBD2 agrees at 7 bases. CDR1 is KGHSH and CDR2 is LQKENI in the germline V gene. The V gene end was trimmed by 2 bases and the J gene end by 2 bases; junction bases not matched to a gene: 3. CDR3 length: 14 residues.

This clonotype came up many times. The genes are TRBV28 and TRBJ2-7; D might be TRBD2 (6 bases). Per germline, CDR1 MDHEN and CDR2 SYDVKM. V gave up 10 bases and J gave up 5 bases, with 24 bases separating them. The CDR3 is made up of 15 amino acids. CDR3 nucleotides: TGTGCCACCCTAAGCCCGGGACTCAAAAGCGACGAGCAGTACTTC. Its translation: CATLSPGLKSDEQYF. Full variable domain (missing parts from reference TRBV28 and TRBJ2-7): DVKVTQSSRYLVKRTGEKVFLECVQDMDHENMFWYRQDPGLGLRLIYFSYDVKMKEKGDIPEGYSVSREKKERFSLILESASTNQTSMYLCATLSPGLKSDEQYFGPGTRLTVT.

This clonotype was seen more than once but under ten times. The chain combines TRBV10-3 with TRBJ2-3; 10 nucleotides align to TRBD1. CDR1 is ENHRY, CDR2 SYGVKD, per germline. Trimming removed 6 bases from V and 4 bases from J; junction bases left unmatched: 7. The CDR3 runs to 15 residues. CDR3 coding DNA: TGTGCCATCAGGGCGGACAGGGGGGGATCAGATACGCAGTATTTT. Its translation is CAIRADRGGSDTQYF.

In this sample, this clonotype turned up many times. This chain joins TRBV28 and TRBJ2-1; 7 nucleotides agree with TRBD2. The V segment lost 9 bases and the J segment 2 bases; nucleotides outside the gene matches: 7. This CDR3 has 14 residues. The germline V gene encodes CDR1 MDHEN and CDR2 SYDVKM. CDR3 region: CASAAGYAYNEQFF. CDR3 DNA sequence: TGTGCCAGTGCAGCGGGATACGCCTACAATGAGCAGTTCTTC. Combining the CDR3 with reference TRBV28 and TRBJ2-1 gives the whole variable domain DVKVTQSSRYLVKRTGEKVFLECVQDMDHENMFWYRQDPGLGLRLIYFSYDVKMKEKGDIPEGYSVSREKKERFSLILESASTNQTSMYLCASAAGYAYNEQFFGPGTRLTVL.

This chain uses TRBV3-1 with TRBJ1-3; D not resolved. Trimming cost V 0 bases and J 0 bases, with 6 bases left between them. The germline V gene encodes CDR1 LGHDT and CDR2 YNNKEL (reference sequence). The CDR3 consists of 15 residues. CDR3 DNA: TGTGCCAGCAGCCAAGATTATAGCTCTGGAAACACCATATATTTT. This codes for CASSQDYSSGNTIYF.

This clonotype was observed a handful of times. The chain recombines TRBV19 with TRBJ2-5, with D possibly matching TRBD2 (5 bases). CDR3 length equals 16 residues. Germline loops: CDR1 LNHDA, CDR2 SQIVND (reference sequence). V lost 1 base and J lost 4, with 16 bases in between. The CDR3 loop reads CASSIGVLELSETQYF. DNA for the CDR3: TGTGCCAGTAGTATAGGTGTACTAGAGCTGTCAGAGACCCAGTACTTC.

The chain is built from TRBV20-1 and TRBJ1-1; 7 bases line up with TRBD1. V lost 6 bases and J lost 4; bases outside the gene matches: 8. CDR1 and CDR2 from the germline V gene are DFQATT and SNEGSKA (reference sequence). The CDR3 spans 13 residues. CDR3 nucleotide sequence: TGCAGTGCACCGACAGGGTTAGGCACTGAAGCTTTCTTT. Translating it yields CSAPTGLGTEAFF.

This clonotype showed up many times. This chain joins TRBV30 and TRBJ1-5; TRBD1 matches at 7 bases. CDR1 is GTSNPN and CDR2 is SVGIG in the germline V gene (reference sequence). The CDR3 runs 14 residues. After removal of 3 bases from V and 0 bases from J, the junction contained 2 bases not matched to a gene. CDR3 in amino acids: CAWRGQSSNQPQHF. The CDR3 nucleotides are TGTGCCTGGAGGGGACAGTCTAGCAATCAGCCCCAGCATTTT.